This is a list of T cell receptor beta chains from one sample in a study of blood T cell repertoires in COVID-19. TCRdb keeps only in-frame clones here, not all; method: immunoSEQ multiplex PCR. The table lists tens of thousands of clones, 91% of them singletons. Sequencing used peripheral blood. These receptors all stem from a woman in her forties or fifties in a cohort sampled during active COVID-19. CDR3s leave out the opening cysteine and the closing phenylalanine or tryptophan. Fields, in order: J gene, clone size, V gene, CDR3 protein. Clone size appears in some rows only: once, few, many, or a class for an expanded clone.

J: TRBJ1-6
size: .
V: TRBV18
CDR3: ASSPSAGSPLH

J: TRBJ1-5
size: .
V: TRBV28
CDR3: ASSPGQGAGQPQH

J: TRBJ2-1
size: once
V: TRBV9
CDR3: ASSEEGVRYNEQF

J: TRBJ2-3
size: .
V: TRBV6-2/TRBV6-3
CDR3: ASSRRLAPTDTQY

J: TRBJ1-3
size: .
V: TRBV3-1/TRBV3-2
CDR3: ASSPEGQLPSGNTIY

J: TRBJ2-7
size: .
V: TRBV12-1
CDR3: ASSPWPSRLVYEQY

J: TRBJ1-5
size: .
V: TRBV28
CDR3: ASSLWRPGTGDNQPQH

J: TRBJ2-5
size: .
V: TRBV29-1
CDR3: SALGGQTGETQY

J: TRBJ2-3
size: .
V: TRBV3-1/TRBV3-2
CDR3: ASSQVQGHSTDTQY

J: TRBJ2-1
size: .
V: TRBV14
CDR3: ASTPLGTGGYEQF

J: TRBJ2-5
size: .
V: TRBV4-1
CDR3: ASSREQGSETQY

J: TRBJ2-1
size: .
V: TRBV7-9
CDR3: ASSTRLAGVINEQF

J: TRBJ1-4
size: .
V: TRBV18
CDR3: ASSPPYGGGDGKLF

J: TRBJ1-4
size: .
V: TRBV7-6
CDR3: ASSLGQGTNEKLF

J: TRBJ2-7
size: .
V: TRBV28
CDR3: ASSIGGTPYEQY

J: TRBJ1-1
size: .
V: TRBV5-1
CDR3: ASSSGQGATEAF

J: TRBJ1-3
size: .
V: TRBV6-5
CDR3: ASSRRDSSGNTIY

J: TRBJ1-2
size: .
V: TRBV5-5
CDR3: ASSLNGQGYGYT

J: TRBJ2-7
size: .
V: TRBV5-1
CDR3: ASNTSPGAVIEQY

J: TRBJ1-1
size: .
V: TRBV30
CDR3: AWNSDRVRTEAF

J: TRBJ1-5
size: .
V: TRBV12-5
CDR3: ASGGTGDQPQH

J: TRBJ1-2
size: .
V: TRBV5-1
CDR3: ASSLSSSEGYT

J: TRBJ2-7
size: .
V: TRBV4-2
CDR3: ASSQTGEQY

J: TRBJ2-3
size: .
V: TRBV2
CDR3: ASKLARTDTQY

J: TRBJ1-5
size: .
V: TRBV7-2
CDR3: ASSLAVGRGDQPQH

J: TRBJ2-2
size: .
V: TRBV5-1
CDR3: ASSLVTSINTGELF

J: TRBJ2-7
size: .
V: TRBV7-4
CDR3: ASSLPAGQRKTYEQY

J: TRBJ2-1
size: .
V: TRBV24-1
CDR3: ATSDLSLARNEQF

J: TRBJ2-1
size: .
V: TRBV9
CDR3: ASSVGTGVDNEQF

J: TRBJ2-5
size: .
V: TRBV5-1
CDR3: ASSSTGGQETQY

J: TRBJ2-5
size: .
V: TRBV19
CDR3: ASSRDRGPSQY

J: TRBJ1-2
size: once
V: TRBV18
CDR3: ASSLDSNYGYT

J: TRBJ2-7
size: once
V: TRBV5-1
CDR3: ASSKTGLAGGRYEQY

J: TRBJ2-5
size: once
V: TRBV11-2
CDR3: ASSLGGQGQETQY

J: TRBJ1-1
size: few
V: TRBV12-3/TRBV12-4
CDR3: ASSYDRGTEAF

J: TRBJ2-7
size: .
V: TRBV5-1
CDR3: ASSNDRGSYEQY

J: TRBJ1-2
size: once
V: TRBV6-4
CDR3: ASSGQGNYGYT

J: TRBJ2-5
size: .
V: TRBV7-8
CDR3: ASSLESEETQY

J: TRBJ1-2
size: .
V: TRBV6-2/TRBV6-3
CDR3: ASSYTGYGYT

J: TRBJ1-6
size: .
V: TRBV18
CDR3: ASSPRDSSNSPLH